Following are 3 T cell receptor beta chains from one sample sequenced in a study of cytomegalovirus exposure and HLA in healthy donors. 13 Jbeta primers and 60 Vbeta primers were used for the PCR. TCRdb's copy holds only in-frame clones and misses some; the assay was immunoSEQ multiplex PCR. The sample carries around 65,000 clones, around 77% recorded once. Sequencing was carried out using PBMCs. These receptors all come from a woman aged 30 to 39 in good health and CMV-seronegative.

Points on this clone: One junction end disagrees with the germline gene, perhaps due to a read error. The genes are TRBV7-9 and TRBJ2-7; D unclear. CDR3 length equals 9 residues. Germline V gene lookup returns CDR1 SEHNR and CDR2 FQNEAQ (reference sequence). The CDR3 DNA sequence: TGTGCCAGCAGCCCTCTCCTTTTTTTC. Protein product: CASSPLLFF.

The CDR3: CSVDRSLTSAQETQYF. DNA for the CDR3: TGCAGCGTTGATCGGTCTCTAACTAGCGCCCAAGAGACCCAGTACTTC. This chain joins TRBV29-1 and TRBJ2-5; TRBD2 matches at 7 bases. After removal of 3 bases from V and 1 base from J, the junction contained 11 bases not matched to a gene. Germline loops: CDR1 SQVTM, CDR2 ANQGSEA. The CDR3 contains 16 residues.

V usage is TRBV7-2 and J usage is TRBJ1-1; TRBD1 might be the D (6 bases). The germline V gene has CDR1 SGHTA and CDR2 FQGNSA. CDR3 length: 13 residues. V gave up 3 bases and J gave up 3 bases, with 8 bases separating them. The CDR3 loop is CASSFGTHTEAFF. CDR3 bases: TGTGCCAGCAGCTTTGGGACACACACTGAAGCTTTCTTT.